This T cell receptor beta chain was identified during a study of CXCR3-negative and CXCR3-positive naive CD8 T cells. It was by 5' RACE with UMI labels that the TRB cDNA libraries were prepared. TCRdb derives one entry per CDR3 protein from the 5' RACE reads, leaving out DNA. In total, the table holds tens of thousands of distinct CDR3 sequences. Germline V gene lookup returns CDR1 SGHTA and CDR2 FQGTGA. This CDR3 is built from 15 residues. V is TRBV7-3 and J is TRBJ2-1; the D call from TCRdb, TRBD2, cannot be confirmed without DNA. Sequences were obtained from memory CD8+ T cells from blood. The clonotype was recovered from a human donor in good health. Some clones in this sample may be carry-over from other donors' samples. The CDR3 loop reads CASSLNGGVHNEQFF.